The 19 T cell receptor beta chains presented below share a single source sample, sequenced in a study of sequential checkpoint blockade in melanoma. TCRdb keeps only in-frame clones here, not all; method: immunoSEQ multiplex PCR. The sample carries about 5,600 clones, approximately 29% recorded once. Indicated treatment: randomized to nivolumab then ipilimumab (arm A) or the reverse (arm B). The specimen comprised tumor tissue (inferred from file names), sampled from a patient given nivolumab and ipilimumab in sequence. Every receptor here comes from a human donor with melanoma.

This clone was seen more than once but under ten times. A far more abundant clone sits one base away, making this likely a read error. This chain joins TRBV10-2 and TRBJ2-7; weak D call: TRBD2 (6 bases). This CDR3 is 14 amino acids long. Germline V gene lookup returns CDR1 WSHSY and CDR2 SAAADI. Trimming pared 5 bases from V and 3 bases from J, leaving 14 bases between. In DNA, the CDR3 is TGCGCCAGCAGTTCATCGGGGGTCCACTACGAGCAGTACTTC. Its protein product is CASSSSGVHYEQYF.

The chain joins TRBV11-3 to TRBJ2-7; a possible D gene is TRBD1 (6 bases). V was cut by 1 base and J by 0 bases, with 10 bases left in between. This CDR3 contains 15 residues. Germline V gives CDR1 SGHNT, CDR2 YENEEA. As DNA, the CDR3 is TGTGCCAGCAGCTTAGGTAGGGGGAGCTCCTACGAGCAGTACTTC. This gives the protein CASSLGRGSSYEQYF. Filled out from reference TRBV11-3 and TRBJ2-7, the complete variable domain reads EAGVVQSPRYKIIEKKQPVAFWCNPISGHNTLYWYLQNLGQGPELLIRYENEEAVDDSQLPKDRFSAERLKGVDSTLKIQPAELGDSAVYLCASSLGRGSSYEQYFGPGTRLTVT.

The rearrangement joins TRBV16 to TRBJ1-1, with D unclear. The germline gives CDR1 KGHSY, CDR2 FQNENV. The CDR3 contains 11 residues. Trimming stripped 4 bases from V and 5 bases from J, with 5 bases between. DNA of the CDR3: TGTGCCAGCAGCCCCGGTACTGAAGCTTTCTTT. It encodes CASSPGTEAFF.

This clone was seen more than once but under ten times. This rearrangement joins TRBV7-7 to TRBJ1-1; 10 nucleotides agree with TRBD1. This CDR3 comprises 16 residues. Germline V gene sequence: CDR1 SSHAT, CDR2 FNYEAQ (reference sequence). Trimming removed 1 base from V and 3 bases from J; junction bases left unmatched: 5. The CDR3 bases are TGTGCCAGCAGCTTAGACCCCGGGACAGGGGACACTGAAGCTTTCTTT. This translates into CASSLDPGTGDTEAFF.

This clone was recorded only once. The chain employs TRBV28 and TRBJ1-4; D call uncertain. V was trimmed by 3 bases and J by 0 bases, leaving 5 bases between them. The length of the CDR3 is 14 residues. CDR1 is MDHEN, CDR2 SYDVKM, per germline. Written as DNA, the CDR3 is TGTGCCAGCAGTTTCACTTCAACTAATGAAAAACTGTTTTTT. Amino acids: CASSFTSTNEKLFF.

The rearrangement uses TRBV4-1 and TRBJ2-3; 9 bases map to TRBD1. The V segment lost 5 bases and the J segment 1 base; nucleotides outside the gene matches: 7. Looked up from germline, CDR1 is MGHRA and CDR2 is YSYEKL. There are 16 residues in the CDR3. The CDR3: CASSLDRGAGTDTQYF. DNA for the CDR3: TGCGCCAGCAGCTTGGACAGGGGCGCGGGCACAGATACGCAGTATTTT.

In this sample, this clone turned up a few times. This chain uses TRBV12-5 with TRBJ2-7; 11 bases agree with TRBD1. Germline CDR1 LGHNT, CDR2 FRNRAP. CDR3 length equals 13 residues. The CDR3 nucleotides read TGTGCCAGCGGGACAGGGGGCTCCTACGAGCAGTACTTC. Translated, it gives CASGTGGSYEQYF. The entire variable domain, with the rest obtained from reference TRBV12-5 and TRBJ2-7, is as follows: DARVTQTPRHKVTEMGQEVTMRCQPILGHNTVFWYRQTMMQGLELLAYFRNRAPLDDSGMPKDRFSAEMPDATLATLKIQPSEPRDSAVYFCASGTGGSYEQYFGPGTRLTVT.

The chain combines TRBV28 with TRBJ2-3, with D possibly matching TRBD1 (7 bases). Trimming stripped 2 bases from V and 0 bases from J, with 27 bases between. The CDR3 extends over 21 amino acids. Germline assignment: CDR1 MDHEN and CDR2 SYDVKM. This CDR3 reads CASSLLIGQVGVSGSTDTQYF. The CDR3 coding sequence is TGTGCCAGCAGTTTACTAATTGGACAGGTTGGGGTTAGCGGTAGCACAGATACGCAGTATTTT.

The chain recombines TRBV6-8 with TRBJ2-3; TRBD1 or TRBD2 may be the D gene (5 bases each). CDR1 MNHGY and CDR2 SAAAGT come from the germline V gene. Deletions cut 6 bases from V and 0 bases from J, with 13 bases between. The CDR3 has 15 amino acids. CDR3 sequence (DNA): TGTGCCAGCAGCCCCGGGACCCTTAGCACAGATACGCAGTATTTT. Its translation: CASSPGTLSTDTQYF.

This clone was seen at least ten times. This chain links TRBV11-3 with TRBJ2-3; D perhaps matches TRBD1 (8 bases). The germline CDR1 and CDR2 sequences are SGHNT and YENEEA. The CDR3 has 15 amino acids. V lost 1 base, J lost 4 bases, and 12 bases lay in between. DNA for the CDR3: TGTGCCAGCAGCTTAGTACAGGGGGGGGCAGATACGCAGTATTTT. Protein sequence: CASSLVQGGADTQYF.

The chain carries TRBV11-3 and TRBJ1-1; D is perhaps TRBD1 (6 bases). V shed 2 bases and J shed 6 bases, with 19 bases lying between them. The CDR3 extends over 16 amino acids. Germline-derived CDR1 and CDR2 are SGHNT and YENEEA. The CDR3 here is CASSLSPWTEQAEAFF. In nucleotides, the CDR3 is TGTGCCAGCAGCTTAAGCCCTTGGACAGAACAGGCTGAAGCTTTCTTT. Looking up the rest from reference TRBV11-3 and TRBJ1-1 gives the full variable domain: EAGVVQSPRYKIIEKKQPVAFWCNPISGHNTLYWYLQNLGQGPELLIRYENEEAVDDSQLPKDRFSAERLKGVDSTLKIQPAELGDSAVYLCASSLSPWTEQAEAFFGQGTRLTVV.

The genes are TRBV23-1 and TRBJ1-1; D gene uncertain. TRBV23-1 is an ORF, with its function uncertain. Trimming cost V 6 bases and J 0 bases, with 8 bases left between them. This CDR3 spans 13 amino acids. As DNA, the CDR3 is TGCGCCAGCAGCTCCGGACTGAACACTGAAGCTTTCTTT. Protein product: CASSSGLNTEAFF.

In nucleotides, the CDR3 is TGTGCCAGCTTTAAACAGGGGGCTGCGGAGACCCAGTACTTC. It specifies CASFKQGAAETQYF. This chain links TRBV28 with TRBJ2-5; 9 bases map to TRBD1. Trimming removed 8 bases from V and 5 bases from J; junction bases left unmatched: 9. The CDR3 is 14 amino acids. Germline CDR1 is MDHEN and CDR2 is SYDVKM.

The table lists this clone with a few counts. CDR3 in amino acids: CASEQEYSNQPQHF. The CDR3, as DNA: TGTGCCAGCGAACAGGAGTATAGCAATCAGCCCCAGCATTTT. This chain connects TRBV6-8 to TRBJ1-5, with a tentative D call TRBD1 (5 bases). There are 14 residues in the CDR3. Trimming took off 8 bases at V and 0 bases at J, with 11 bases between the two ends. Germline V CDR1 and CDR2: MNHGY, SAAAGT.

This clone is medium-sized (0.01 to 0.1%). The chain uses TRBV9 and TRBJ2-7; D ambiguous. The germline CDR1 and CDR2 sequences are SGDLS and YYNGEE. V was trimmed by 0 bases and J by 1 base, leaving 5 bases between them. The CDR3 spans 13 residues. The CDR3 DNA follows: TGTGCCAGCAGCGTAGCCCAGTCCTACGAGCAGTACTTC. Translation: CASSVAQSYEQYF. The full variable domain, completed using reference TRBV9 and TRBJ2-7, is DSGVTQTPKHLITATGQRVTLRCSPRSGDLSVYWYQQSLDQGLQFLIQYYNGEERAKGNILERFSAQQFPDLHSELNLSSLELGDSALYFCASSVAQSYEQYFGPGTRLTVT.

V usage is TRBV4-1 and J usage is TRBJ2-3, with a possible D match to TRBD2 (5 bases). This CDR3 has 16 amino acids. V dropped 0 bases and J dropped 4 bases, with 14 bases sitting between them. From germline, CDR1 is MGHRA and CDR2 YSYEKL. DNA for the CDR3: TGCGCCAGCAGCCAAGATCCCCCGCCCGGGGCAGATACGCAGTATTTT. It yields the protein CASSQDPPPGADTQYF.

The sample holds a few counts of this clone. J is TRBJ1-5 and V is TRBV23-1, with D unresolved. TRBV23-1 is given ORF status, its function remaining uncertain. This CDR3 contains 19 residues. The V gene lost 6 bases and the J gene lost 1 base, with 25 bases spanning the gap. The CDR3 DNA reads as TGCGCCAGCAGCCAAGATCTCGTCTCGGGGAGGTTGAGCAATCAGCCCCAGCATTTT. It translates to CASSQDLVSGRLSNQPQHF.

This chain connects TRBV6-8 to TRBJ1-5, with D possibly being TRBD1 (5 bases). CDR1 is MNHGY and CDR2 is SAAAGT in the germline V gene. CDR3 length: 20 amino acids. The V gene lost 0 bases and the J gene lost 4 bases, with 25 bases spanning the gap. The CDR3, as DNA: TGTGCCAGCAGTTACTCCATCTCGATGACCTCGGGGCTGTTGAATCAGCCCCAGCATTTT. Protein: CASSYSISMTSGLLNQPQHF.

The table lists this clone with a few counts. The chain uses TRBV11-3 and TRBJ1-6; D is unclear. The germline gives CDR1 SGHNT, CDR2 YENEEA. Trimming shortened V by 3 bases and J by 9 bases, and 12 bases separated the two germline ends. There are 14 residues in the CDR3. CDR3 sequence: CASSFQEGGSPLHF. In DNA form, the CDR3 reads TGTGCCAGCAGCTTCCAGGAGGGCGGTTCACCCCTCCACTTT.